The next 4 T cell receptor beta chains were all read from a single sample in a study of T cells after posttransplantation cyclophosphamide. Busulfan-fludarabine conditioning, marrow transplant, and cyclophosphamide on days +3 and +4 were administered. Sequenced by immunoSEQ multiplex PCR; TCRdb stores in-frame clones only, minus some. Recorded here are around 12,000 clones, none singletons. The sequences come from PBMCs, collected after allogeneic stem cell transplant with posttransplant cyclophosphamide. The receptors were gathered from a female patient in her 40s who received an allogeneic stem cell transplant from an unrelated donor, was CMV-positive, and had acute GVHD only. Some T cells may have originated in the graft donor.

This clone was observed a few times. The V and J genes are TRBV4-2 and TRBJ1-2, with TRBD1 matching over 10 bases. Germline CDR1 and CDR2: LGHNA and YNFKEQ. The V gene end was trimmed by 4 bases and the J gene end by 6 bases; junction bases not matched to a gene: 5. CDR3 length equals 14 residues. The CDR3 bases are TGTGCCAGCAGCCGAGACAGGGGGCTTGATGGCTACACCTTC. Residues: CASSRDRGLDGYTF.

In its sample, this clone was seen many times. V and J are TRBV11-2 and TRBJ2-2, with D possibly TRBD2 on 5 matching bases. V lost 4 bases, J lost 7 bases, and 10 bases lay in between. The CDR3 is made up of 13 amino acids. Germline V CDR1 and CDR2: SGHAT, FQNNGV. The CDR3 DNA is TGTGCCAGCAGCTCGGACCGGGGCGGGGAGCTGTTTTTT. It yields the protein CASSSDRGGELFF.

This clone was found many times. CDR3 in DNA: TGTGCCAGTACCGCCGGGACAGCTTATGGCTACACCTTC. It specifies CASTAGTAYGYTF. The chain carries TRBV25-1 and TRBJ1-2; TRBD1 aligns across 7 bases. The CDR3 runs 13 residues. Germline V gene data show CDR1 as MGHDK and CDR2 as SYGVNS. V was clipped by 9 bases and J by 5 bases; unmatched bases: 9.

There are a few counts of this clone. The chain employs TRBV4-2 and TRBJ2-7; possible D gene TRBD1, 5 bases. The germline V and J ends were trimmed by 0 bases and 9 bases, with 12 bases remaining between them. The CDR3 is 13 residues long. Germline CDR1 reads LGHNA; CDR2 reads YNFKEQ. This CDR3 reads CASSQEGARWQYF. The CDR3 bases are TGTGCCAGCAGCCAAGAAGGGGCTAGGTGGCAGTACTTC.